At least ten counts were recorded for the clone carrying this T cell receptor beta chain. What it binds is unknown. The data derive from a study of identical twins. General observations from the study: Models predicted less out-of-frame TCR alpha sharing in monozygotic twins than was found. Twins showed weaker excess sharing in their beta out-of-frame sequences.

The V gene lost 1 base and the J gene lost 4 bases, with 7 bases spanning the gap. The CDR3 has 13 amino acids. The germline CDR1 and CDR2 sequences are LGHNA and YNFKEQ. TCRdb reanalysed the 5' RACE reads using MiXCR and keeps one entry per CDR3 protein. The sample has under 250,000 distinct CDR3 sequences, approximately 7.3% seen once. These sequences were also reported in another study, on yellow fever vaccine responses in identical twins.

Sequencing input: CD8+ T cells sorted from blood. The receptor comes from a woman aged 18-29 years in good health. The V and J genes are TRBV4-2 and TRBJ1-1; D remains ambiguous. The CDR3 loop is CASSQGEVTEAFF. CDR3 nucleotide sequence: TGTGCCAGCAGCCAAGGGGAGGTCACTGAAGCTTTCTTT.